This T cell receptor beta chain came from a study of blood T cells in healthy people across ages (dated by TCRdb to 2014 to 2015). In the study overall: In model experiments, template switching captured about one uniquely barcoded TCR beta cDNA molecule for every two T cells. The donors were divided into four age groups: young (average around 15 years), middle-aged (roughly 42), aged (under 70) and long-lived (more than 75). To track age-related changes in TCR beta repertoire diversity, the study relied on deep sequencing normalized with unique cDNA molecular identifiers. The study analyzed two additional independent replicas of 1 million unique cDNA reads from the same blood draw for two donors, one aged 18 to 30 and one aged 80 or older. To avoid experimental bias, donors of different ages were randomly spread across the sequencing lanes. Paper-wide results and their limitations: Compared with the aged group, more naive CD4+ T cells, fewer expanded clones and increased TCR diversity were shown by the long-lived group, suggesting age selection. Observed TCR beta diversity correlated strongly with the percentage of naive T cells measured by flow cytometry. As age increased, observed TCR beta diversity per million T cells dropped in a roughly linear way, and a significant reduction was already evident by age around 41. Estimates of total diversity from one million sequenced T cells were regarded as lower bounds and underestimates. Conclusive comparison of naive and antigen-experienced compartments was prevented by the profiling of bulk unsorted PBMCs. Donor CMV infection status was unknown, potentially confounding age-related changes in expanded clonotypes.

CDR1 SQVTM and CDR2 ANQGSEA are derived from the germline V gene. The CDR3, cysteine through phenylalanine, is 13 amino acids long. Just CDR3 DNA is preserved here, 39 bases in frame from base 1. About this clonotype itself: Its binding antigen is unknown. Base qualities were left out, and no much larger clone turns up one base away.

The approximately 39 donors, aged about 6 to 90 years, were systemically healthy Caucasian individuals from Russia. Each donor gave about 11 milliliters of peripheral blood, drawn into EDTA-treated Vacutainer tubes. Ficoll-Paque density-gradient centrifugation was used to isolate PBMCs, with at least 6 million per sample. Total RNA, at least 6 micrograms per sample, was extracted from PBMCs with Trizol reagent. Naive CD45RAhigh/CD27high T cell percentages were measured by flow cytometry on a PBMC aliquot from every donor. Libraries were prepared through 5' RACE. The instrument was an Illumina HiSeq 2500. A second PCR of 7 to 11 cycles was performed with a sample-barcoded 5' primer and a J-beta primer mix. A unique molecular identifier was introduced onto each TCR beta cDNA molecule by a template-switch 5' adaptor carrying 12 random nucleotides. Each sample yielded at least 2.5 million CDR3-containing paired-end reads. The Mint cDNA synthesis kit, primed by a TRBC-specific oligonucleotide, was used to synthesize first-strand cDNA from all RNA. Following uracil-DNA glycosylase treatment, a first 18-cycle PCR with universal primers M1SS and BC2_uni_R was performed on all cDNA. Per the source publication's procedure: Normalization of each sample was performed by random selection of 1 million high-quality reads, each carrying a distinct molecular identifier. Reads with shared molecular identifiers were discarded instead of being binned into consensus sequences. CDR3 identification, clonotype clustering and error correction used MiTCR with a Q25 quality threshold and the strictest error-elimination algorithm. A nonparametric unseen species model with Euler transformation was used to estimate lower-bound total TCR beta diversity. TCRdb trimmed public reads at Q25 via fastp, called clones via MiXCR and kept in-frame beta chains. Each entry merges the rows of one CDR3 protein and shows their most common DNA and genes. It is TCRdb's table, rather than the study itself, that gives the V and J calls and clone size. Present in this sample are hundreds of thousands of distinct CDR3 sequences, more than 20% of which were seen just once. 3.6% of the sample is held by the ten biggest clonotypes.

The chain is encoded by TRBV29-1 joined to TRBJ2-5, with the D gene too uncertain to name. The J call may be in error: the DNA end matches TRBJ2-7 better. This sequence originates from a man aged 70-80 years in good health. Sequenced material: blood. This receptor has the CDR3 CSVVVGFSYEQYF. At the DNA level, the sequence is TGCAGCGTTGTAGTGGGGTTCTCCTACGAGCAGTACTTC.